Following are 20 T cell receptor beta chains from one sample sequenced in a study of cytomegalovirus exposure and HLA in healthy donors. PCR primers comprised 60 Vbeta and 13 Jbeta primers. Only in-frame clones appear in the TCRdb table, and some are missing; sequencing was by immunoSEQ multiplex PCR. The sample contains around 200,000 clones, over 60% of which appear only once. Sequencing used PBMCs. These receptor sequences come from a male donor in good health and CMV-seronegative.

V is TRBV6-5 and J is TRBJ2-7; 7 bases fit TRBD1. The J segment lost 2 bases and the V segment lost 2 bases, leaving 3 bases of the junction unmatched. CDR1 and CDR2 (germline): MNHEY, SVGAGI. This CDR3 spans 14 amino acids. CDR3 coding DNA: TGTGCCAGCAGTTACGGGGACAGAACCTACGAGCAGTACTTC. Encoded protein: CASSYGDRTYEQYF.

The chain couples TRBV28 to TRBJ2-1; 7 nucleotides line up with TRBD2. Germline V lookup: CDR1 MDHEN, CDR2 SYDVKM. The junction had 18 bases not matched to a gene; V was cut back by 6 bases and J by 4 bases. This CDR3 has 18 amino acids. The CDR3 sequence: CASSRSGVAGMWYNEQFF. The CDR3 nucleotides are TGTGCCAGCAGCCGGTCCGGGGTAGCGGGCATGTGGTACAATGAGCAGTTCTTC.

V gene TRBV14 combines with J gene TRBJ2-5; 8 nucleotides match TRBD2. The CDR3 is 15 amino acids. Germline values: CDR1 SGHDN, CDR2 FVKESK. The junction had 9 bases not matched to a gene; V was cut back by 4 bases and J by 5 bases. The CDR3 loop reads CASSRGLAGVETQYF. DNA for the CDR3: TGTGCCAGCAGCCGGGGGCTAGCGGGTGTGGAGACCCAGTACTTC. The whole variable domain, remainder taken from reference TRBV14 and TRBJ2-5, is EAGVTQFPSHSVIEKGQTVTLRCDPISGHDNLYWYRRVMGKEIKFLLHFVKESKQDESGMPNNRFLAERTGGTYSTLKVQPAELEDSGVYFCASSRGLAGVETQYFGPGTRLLVL.

The chain joins TRBV27 to TRBJ2-1; tentatively, D is TRBD2 (5 bases). Looked up from germline, CDR1 is MNHEY and CDR2 is SMNVEV (reference sequence). The V end lost 7 bases, the J end lost 7 bases, and 20 bases lay between the germline ends. This CDR3 is 15 amino acids long. The CDR3 loop reads CASTPLGLRRNEQFF. The CDR3 coding sequence is TGTGCCAGCACCCCCCTAGGGCTCCGGAGGAATGAGCAGTTCTTC.

This chain connects TRBV5-1 to TRBJ2-1, with D unresolved. The V and J ends lost 2 bases and 0 bases respectively, with 9 bases between them. Germline V gene data show CDR1 as SGHRS and CDR2 as YFSETQ. The CDR3 spans 15 residues. The CDR3 region is CASSFGQRSYNEQFF. Here the CDR3 DNA reads TGCGCCAGCAGCTTTGGTCAGCGCTCCTACAATGAGCAGTTCTTC.

This clone was seen a single time. The rearrangement joins TRBV20-1 to TRBJ2-7; D is unclear. The CDR3 runs 11 residues. Germline assignment: CDR1 DFQATT and CDR2 SNEGSKA (reference sequence). V lost 4 bases and J 3 bases, leaving 7 bases between the germline ends. Written as DNA, the CDR3 is TGCAGTGCTAATGTAATCTACGAGCAGTACTTC. It specifies CSANVIYEQYF.

The chain couples TRBV7-6 to TRBJ2-5; TRBD1 matches 7 bases. Matching the DNA end better, TRBJ2-7 makes the J call doubtful. The CDR3 runs to 15 residues. Per germline, CDR1 SGHVS and CDR2 FNYEAQ. The DNA for the CDR3 is TGTGCCAGCAGCTTAGCCACAGGGGACTCCTACGAGCAGTACTTC. Its protein product is CASSLATGDSYEQYF.

For this clone: A junction end diverges from the germline sequence, so it may reflect a read error. The chain carries TRBV7-9 and TRBJ1-1, with no clear D. Looked up from germline, CDR1 is SEHNR and CDR2 is FQNEAQ (reference sequence). The CDR3 totals 10 residues. Here the CDR3 reads CSSSYIEAFF. CDR3 nucleotides: TGTTCCAGCAGCTATATAGAAGCTTTCTTT.

The chain couples TRBV7-3 to TRBJ2-3; the match to TRBD2 covers 8 bases. V gave up 5 bases and J gave up 4 bases; unmatched junction bases: 8. The CDR3 is made up of 15 amino acids. Germline CDR1 SGHTA, CDR2 FQGTGA. The CDR3 loop is CASSVAGGWSDTQYF. CDR3 sequence (DNA): TGTGCCAGCAGCGTGGCGGGGGGATGGTCAGATACGCAGTATTTT.

The rearrangement links TRBV7-8 to TRBJ1-1; no reliable D call. The CDR3 extends over 14 amino acids. Germline values: CDR1 SGHVS, CDR2 FQNEAQ. V was clipped by 1 base and J by 8 bases, with 14 bases between them. CDR3 nucleotides: TGTGCCAGCAGCTTAGGGCTCGCTATGGAGGAAGCTTTCTTT. This encodes CASSLGLAMEEAFF.

V gene TRBV4-3 combines with J gene TRBJ2-2, with 8 nucleotides matching TRBD2. The CDR3 has 17 residues. Germline V gene data show CDR1 as LGHNA and CDR2 as YSLEER. Losses at the gene ends were 2 bases for V and 5 bases for J; bases not matched to a gene: 10. The DNA of the CDR3 is TGCGCCAGCAGCCAAAATCGGGAGGGACACCCTACCGGGGAGCTGTTTTTT. Residues: CASSQNREGHPTGELFF.

This clone has a handful of counts. The V and J genes are TRBV2 and TRBJ2-6; TRBD1 matches 7 bases. V lost 5 bases, J lost 2 bases, and 6 bases stayed unmatched. The germline CDR1 and CDR2 sequences are SNHLY and FYNNEI. The CDR3 spans 16 residues. For the CDR3, the DNA is TGTGCCAGCAGTCAGACAGGGCTCACTGGGGCCAACGTCCTGACTTTC. Its translation: CASSQTGLTGANVLTF.

V is TRBV5-4 and J is TRBJ2-3, with D possibly being TRBD2 (5 bases). CDR1 SGHNT and CDR2 YYREEE come from the germline V gene (reference sequence). The CDR3 totals 12 residues. Between the trimmed V and J ends, which lost 1 base and 5 bases, there was a span of 5 bases. DNA for the CDR3: TGTGCCAGCAGCTTGCGGGGAGATACGCAGTATTTT. This translates into CASSLRGDTQYF. Complete variable domain (other parts from reference TRBV5-4 and TRBJ2-3): ETGVTQSPTHLIKTRGQQVTLRCSSQSGHNTVSWYQQALGQGPQFIFQYYREEENGRGNFPPRFSGLQFPNYSSELNVNALELDDSALYLCASSLRGDTQYFGPGTRLTVL.

This CDR3 is CASMGLVQETQYF. DNA for the CDR3: TGTGCCAGCATGGGACTCGTCCAAGAGACCCAGTACTTC. The chain is built from TRBV2 and TRBJ2-5; D might be TRBD2 (6 bases). The CDR3 has 13 amino acids. The germline CDR1 and CDR2 sequences are SNHLY and FYNNEI. Trimming cost V 7 bases and J 1 base, with 10 bases left between them.

The chain links TRBV2 to TRBJ2-1, with 7 bases matching TRBD2. The V and J ends lost 3 bases and 14 bases, in that order; junction bases with no gene match: 7. The CDR3 has 12 residues. CDR1 and CDR2 from the germline V gene are SNHLY and FYNNEI. CDR3 nucleotides: TGTGCCAGCAGTGACCGGGCGGGGGTGGAGTTCTTC. This encodes CASSDRAGVEFF.

Relative to its sample, this clone is medium-sized. The chain recombines TRBV6-4 with TRBJ1-1, with D uncertain. CDR3 length: 14 residues. Germline V gives CDR1 MRHNA, CDR2 SNTAGT. Deletions cut 0 bases from V and 4 bases from J, with 9 bases between. This CDR3 is CASSDSVEGTEAFF. The CDR3 nucleotides are TGTGCCAGCAGTGACTCGGTGGAGGGCACTGAAGCTTTCTTT.

The rearrangement joins TRBV19 to TRBJ1-2, with D possibly TRBD1 on 6 matching bases. The CDR3 loop spans 14 amino acids. The V gene lost 1 base and the J gene lost 0 bases, with 6 bases spanning the gap. Germline V gives CDR1 LNHDA, CDR2 SQIVND (reference sequence). The CDR3 loop is CASSIGTANYGYTF. The CDR3 nucleotides read TGTGCCAGTAGTATAGGGACAGCTAACTATGGCTACACCTTC.

V usage is TRBV7-9 and J usage is TRBJ1-1, with D unclear. V was shortened by 1 base and J by 5 bases, with 8 bases between the two germline ends. CDR1 and CDR2 from the germline V gene are SEHNR and FQNEAQ (reference sequence). The CDR3 totals 13 residues. In DNA, the CDR3 is TGTGCCAGCAGCTTAGGGCAGCGTACTGAAGCTTTCTTT. This gives the protein CASSLGQRTEAFF.

The V call is TRBV5-6, the J call TRBJ2-4, with TRBD2 identical over 10 bases. Germline V CDR1 and CDR2: SGHDT, YYEEEE. Trimming cost V 0 bases and J 5 bases; bases outside gene matches: 5. This CDR3 comprises 16 residues. This CDR3 reads CASSLGSGRGENIQYF. The CDR3 coding sequence is TGTGCCAGCAGCTTGGGAAGCGGGAGGGGGGAAAACATTCAGTACTTC.

V usage is TRBV20-1 and J usage is TRBJ2-2, with D unclear. The V end was cut by 5 bases, the J end by 6 bases, with 7 bases between. Germline lookup yields CDR1 DFQATT and CDR2 SNEGSKA (reference sequence). This CDR3 spans 11 amino acids. Here the CDR3 reads CSALLPGELFF. In DNA, the CDR3 is TGCAGTGCTCTACTCCCCGGGGAGCTGTTTTTT.